This entry concerns a single T cell receptor (beta chain). Its binding antigen is unknown. The junction differs from germline at one of its ends, possibly a read error. This entry comes from a study of vaccination effects on CD4 cells after COVID-19 (dated by TCRdb to 2021 to 2024). With regard to the full study: Across the study, the median time from the second dose to post-vaccine sampling was 72 days (range 14 to 241). SARS-CoV-2 spike-specific CD4+ TCR repertoires from before and after mRNA vaccination were compared in COVID-19 convalescent patients and in infection-naive vaccine recipients. Altogether, some 10 COVID-19 convalescent patients and a few SARS-CoV-2-naive healthy vaccine recipients made up the full study. The Oncomine TCR Beta short-read assay on an Illumina iSeq 100 was used to sequence cultures from other donors in the study. What the study reported, not specific to this receptor: Marked clonal contraction was observed in both infection-induced and vaccine-induced clones at late post-vaccination timepoints, consistent with waning T cell responses. Limitations of the study were the small number of convalescent patients and the absence of early post-infection timepoints. In healthy vaccine recipients, vaccine-induced clones were almost all SARS-CoV-2 mono-reactive, with only 1 of 255 being cross-reactive with common cold coronaviruses.

The CDR3 numbers 15 residues from cysteine through phenylalanine. The kept DNA is CDR3 alone, 45 bases in frame from the first base. From a lookup of the germline V gene (reference sequence), CDR1 and CDR2 are LNHDA and SQIVND. The library was produced with the immunoSEQ multiplex PCR assay. DNA from the CD4+ T cells that had been cultured and isolated underwent TCR beta CDR3 sequencing. In the source study's methods: Non-productive TCR sequences were removed, reads were trimmed to the CDR3 region, and CDR3s of at least 7 amino acids were retained. Antigen-specific clonotypes were identified using the MANAFEST web app by comparison of expansion in peptide wells against reference cultures. Positive clones required FDR<0.05 expansion versus reference and all other wells, odds ratio above 5, and frequency above 0.1% in two replicate wells. Cross-reactive clonotypes were defined as significantly expanded in SARS-CoV-2 spike wells and in at least one common cold coronavirus spike condition. Levenshtein distance calculated with the stringdist R package was used to assess CDR3 similarity, and unrooted trees were constructed with ape in R 3.6.1. TCRdb holds this immuneACCESS table with in-frame rearrangements only. Some clones are missing; in checked studies, unresolved V genes explain under half, and the rest has no known cause. D and trimming come from the DNA, and the V and J calls and clone size come from that table. The sample table holds around 25,000 clones, of which roughly 80% were seen once. In total, the top ten clones hold 1.4% of the sample.

The ViraFEST assay stimulated PBMC with viral peptide pools and then used TCR sequencing to identify antigen-specific CD4+ T cell clonotypes by expansion. After 10 days of culture, CD4+ T cells were isolated with the EasySep CD4+ T cell isolation kit. Participants received two doses of either the BNT162b2 or the mRNA-1273 mRNA SARS-CoV-2 vaccine. None of the healthy vaccine recipients had a prior SARS-CoV-2 infection, which was confirmed by nucleocapsid antibody tests that came back negative both before and after vaccination. A few million PBMC per well were cultured with about 9.6 ug/ml peptides in IMDM containing roughly 5% human AB serum, 8.5 to 10 IU/ml IL-2 and gentamicin. On days 3 and 7, half of the culture medium was replaced with fresh IL-2-containing medium. Unless otherwise noted, each peptide stimulation condition was cultured in triplicate wells. Using Ficoll-Paque Plus gradient centrifugation, PBMC were separated from whole blood and then either used fresh or cryopreserved at -140C. Overlapping peptide pools spanned the spike proteins of SARS-CoV-2 and the common cold coronaviruses HCoV-NL63, HCoV-OC43 and HCoV-229E. Genomic DNA was extracted from cultured CD4+ T cells with the QIAamp micro DNA kit.

The V and J segments used are TRBV19 and TRBJ1-3; confidence is insufficient to name the D gene. This sequence originates from a human donor who received a COVID-19 vaccine. Some clones in this sample may be carry-over from other donors' samples. The sample consisted of CD4+ T cells from PBMCs cultured with HCoV-NL63 spike peptides, taken after COVID-19 vaccination. In light of the paper, this sample's cell subset or site label describes: HCoV-NL63 spike overlapping peptide pool stimulation. The CDR3 has the sequence CASSLEASSGNTIYF. At the DNA level, the sequence is TGTGCCAGTAGTTTAGAAGCTAGCTCTGGAAACACCATATATTTT.